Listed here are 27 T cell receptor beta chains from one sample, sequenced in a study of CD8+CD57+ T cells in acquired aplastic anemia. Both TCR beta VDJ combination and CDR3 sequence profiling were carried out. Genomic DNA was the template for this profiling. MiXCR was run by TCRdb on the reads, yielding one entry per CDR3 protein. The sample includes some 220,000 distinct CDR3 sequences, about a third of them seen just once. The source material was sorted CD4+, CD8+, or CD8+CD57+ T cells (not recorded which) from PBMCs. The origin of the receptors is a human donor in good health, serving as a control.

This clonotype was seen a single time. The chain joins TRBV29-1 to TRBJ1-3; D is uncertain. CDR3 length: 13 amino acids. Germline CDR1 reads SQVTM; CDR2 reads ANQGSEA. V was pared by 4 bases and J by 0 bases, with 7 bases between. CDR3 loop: CSVALNSGNTIYF. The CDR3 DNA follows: TGCAGCGTTGCTTTGAACTCTGGAAACACCATATATTTT.

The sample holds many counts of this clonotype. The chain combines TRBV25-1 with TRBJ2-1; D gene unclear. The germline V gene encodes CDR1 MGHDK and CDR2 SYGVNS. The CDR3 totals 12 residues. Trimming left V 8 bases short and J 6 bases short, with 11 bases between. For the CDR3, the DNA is TGTGCCAGCGGTGGGCGACTCAATGAGCAGTTCTTC. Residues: CASGGRLNEQFF.

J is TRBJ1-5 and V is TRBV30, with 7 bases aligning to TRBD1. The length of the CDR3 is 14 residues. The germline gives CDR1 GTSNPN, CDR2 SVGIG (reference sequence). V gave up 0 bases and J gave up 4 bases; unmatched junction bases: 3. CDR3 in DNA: TGTGCCTGGAGTGTACAGGGGAAAAATCAGCCCCAGCATTTT. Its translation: CAWSVQGKNQPQHF.

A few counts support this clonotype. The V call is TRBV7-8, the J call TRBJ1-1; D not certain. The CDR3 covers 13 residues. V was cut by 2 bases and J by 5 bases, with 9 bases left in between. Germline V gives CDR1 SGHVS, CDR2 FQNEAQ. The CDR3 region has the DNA TGTGCCAGCAGCTTAAACACGGGGACTGAAGCTTTCTTT. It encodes CASSLNTGTEAFF.

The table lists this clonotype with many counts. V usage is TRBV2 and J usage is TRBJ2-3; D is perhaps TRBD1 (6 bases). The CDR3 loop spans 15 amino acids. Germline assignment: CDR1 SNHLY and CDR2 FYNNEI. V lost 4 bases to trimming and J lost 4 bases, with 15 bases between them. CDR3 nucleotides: TGTGCCAGCAGTGCCGCTTGGGGGCTCGCAGATACGCAGTATTTT. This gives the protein CASSAAWGLADTQYF.

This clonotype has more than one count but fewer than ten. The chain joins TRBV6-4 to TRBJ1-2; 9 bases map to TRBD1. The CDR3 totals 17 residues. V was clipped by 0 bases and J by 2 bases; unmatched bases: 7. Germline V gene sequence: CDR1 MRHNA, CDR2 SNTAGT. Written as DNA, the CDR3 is TGTGCCAGCAGTGACTCCAGGGAGGACAGGGGAAACTATGGCTACACCTTC. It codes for CASSDSREDRGNYGYTF.

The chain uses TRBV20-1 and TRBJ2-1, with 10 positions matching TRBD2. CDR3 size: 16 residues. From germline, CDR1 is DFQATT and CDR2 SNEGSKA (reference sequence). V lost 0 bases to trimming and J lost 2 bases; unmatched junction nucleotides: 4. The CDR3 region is CSARDLAGGTYNEQFF. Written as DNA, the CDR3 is TGCAGTGCTAGAGACTTAGCGGGAGGAACCTACAATGAGCAGTTCTTC.

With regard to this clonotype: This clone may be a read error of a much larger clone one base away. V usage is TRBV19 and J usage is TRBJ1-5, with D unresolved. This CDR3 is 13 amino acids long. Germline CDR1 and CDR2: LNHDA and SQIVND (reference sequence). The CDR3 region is CAGSIKDNQPQHF. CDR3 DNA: TGTGCCGGTAGTATAAAGGATAATCAGCCCCAGCATTTT.

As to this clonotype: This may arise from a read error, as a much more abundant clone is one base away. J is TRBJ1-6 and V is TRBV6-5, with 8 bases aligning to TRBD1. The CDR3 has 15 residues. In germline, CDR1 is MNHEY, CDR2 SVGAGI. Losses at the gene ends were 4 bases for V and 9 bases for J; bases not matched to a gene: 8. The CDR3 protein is CASSCRGTGPSPLHF. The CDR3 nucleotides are TGTGCCAGCAGTTGCAGAGGGACAGGTCCTTCACCCCTCCACTTT.

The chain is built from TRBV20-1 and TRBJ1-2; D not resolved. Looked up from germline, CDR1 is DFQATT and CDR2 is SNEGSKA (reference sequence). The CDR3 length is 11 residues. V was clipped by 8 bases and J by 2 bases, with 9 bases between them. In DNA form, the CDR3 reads TGCAGTTCCGGACGGAACTATGGCTACACCTTC. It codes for CSSGRNYGYTF.

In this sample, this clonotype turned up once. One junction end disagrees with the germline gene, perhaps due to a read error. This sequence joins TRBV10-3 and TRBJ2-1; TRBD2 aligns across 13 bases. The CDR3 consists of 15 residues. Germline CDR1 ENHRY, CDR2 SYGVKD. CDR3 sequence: CASSYGTSGDNEQFF. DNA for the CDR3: TGTGCCAGCAGTTACGGGACTAGCGGGGACAATGAGCAGTTCTTC.

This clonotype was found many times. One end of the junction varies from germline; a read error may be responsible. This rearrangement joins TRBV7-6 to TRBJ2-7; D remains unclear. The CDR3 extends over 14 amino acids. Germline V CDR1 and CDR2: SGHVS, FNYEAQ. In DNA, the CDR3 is TGCGCCAGCAGCTACCCAGGAGTGAACTACGAGCAGTACTTC. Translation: CASSYPGVNYEQYF.

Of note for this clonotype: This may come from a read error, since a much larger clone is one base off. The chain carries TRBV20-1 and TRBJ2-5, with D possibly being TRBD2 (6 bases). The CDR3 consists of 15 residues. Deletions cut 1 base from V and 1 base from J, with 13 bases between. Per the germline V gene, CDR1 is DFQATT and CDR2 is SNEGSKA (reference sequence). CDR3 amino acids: CSARVREECQETQYF. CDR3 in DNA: TGCAGTGCTAGAGTGAGGGAGGAATGCCAAGAGACCCAGTACTTC.

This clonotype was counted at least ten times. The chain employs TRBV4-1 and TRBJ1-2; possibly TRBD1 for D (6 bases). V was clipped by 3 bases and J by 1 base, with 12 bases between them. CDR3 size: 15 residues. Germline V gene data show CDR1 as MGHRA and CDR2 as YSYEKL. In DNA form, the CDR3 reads TGCGCCAGCAGCCATCGGCAGGGGTTTAACTATGGCTACACCTTC. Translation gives CASSHRQGFNYGYTF.

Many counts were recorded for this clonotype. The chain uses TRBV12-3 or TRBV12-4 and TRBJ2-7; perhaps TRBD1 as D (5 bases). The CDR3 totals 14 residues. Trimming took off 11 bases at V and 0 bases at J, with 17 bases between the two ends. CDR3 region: CASRRWGGSYEQYF. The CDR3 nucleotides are TGTGCCTCTCGACGGTGGGGCGGCTCCTACGAGCAGTACTTC.

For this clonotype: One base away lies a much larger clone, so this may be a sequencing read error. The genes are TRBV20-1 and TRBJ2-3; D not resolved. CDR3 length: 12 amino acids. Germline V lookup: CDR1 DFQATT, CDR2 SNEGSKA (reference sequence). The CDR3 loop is CSARGDTDAQYF. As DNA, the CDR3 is TGCAGTGCTAGAGGAGACACAGATGCGCAGTATTTT.

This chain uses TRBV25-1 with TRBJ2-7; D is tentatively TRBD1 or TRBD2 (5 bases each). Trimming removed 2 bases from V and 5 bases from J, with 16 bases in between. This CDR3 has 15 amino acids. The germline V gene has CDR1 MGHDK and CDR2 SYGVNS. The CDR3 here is CASSEPGGQGDEQYF. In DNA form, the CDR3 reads TGTGCCAGCAGTGAACCCGGAGGTCAGGGCGACGAGCAGTACTTC.

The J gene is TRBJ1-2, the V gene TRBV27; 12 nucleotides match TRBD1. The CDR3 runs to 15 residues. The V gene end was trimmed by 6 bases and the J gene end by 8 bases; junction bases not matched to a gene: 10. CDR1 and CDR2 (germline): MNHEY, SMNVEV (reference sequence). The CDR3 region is CASSHSGDRGRGYTF. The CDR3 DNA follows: TGTGCCAGCAGCCACTCCGGGGACAGGGGGCGGGGCTACACCTTC.

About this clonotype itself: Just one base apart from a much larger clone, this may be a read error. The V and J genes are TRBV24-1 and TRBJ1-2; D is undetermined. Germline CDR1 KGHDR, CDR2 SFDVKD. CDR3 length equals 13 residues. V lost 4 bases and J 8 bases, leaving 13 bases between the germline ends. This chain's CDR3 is CATSDDMRRGYTF. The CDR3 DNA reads TGTGCCACCAGTGACGACATGAGGAGAGGCTACACCTTC.

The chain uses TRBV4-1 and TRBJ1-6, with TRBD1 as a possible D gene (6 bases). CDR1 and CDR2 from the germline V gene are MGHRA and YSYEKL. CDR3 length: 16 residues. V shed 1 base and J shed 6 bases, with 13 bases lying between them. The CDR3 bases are TGCGCCAGCAGCCAAGTGAACCCAGGGGCTAATTCACCCCTCCACTTT. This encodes CASSQVNPGANSPLHF.

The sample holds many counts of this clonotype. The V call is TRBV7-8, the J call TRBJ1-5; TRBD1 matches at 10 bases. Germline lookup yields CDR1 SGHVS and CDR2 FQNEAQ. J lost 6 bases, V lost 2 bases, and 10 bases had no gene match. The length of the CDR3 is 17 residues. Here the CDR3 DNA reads TGTGCCAGCAGCTTAAGGCCGGGACAGGGGCCCGGTCAGCCCCAGCATTTT. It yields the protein CASSLRPGQGPGQPQHF.

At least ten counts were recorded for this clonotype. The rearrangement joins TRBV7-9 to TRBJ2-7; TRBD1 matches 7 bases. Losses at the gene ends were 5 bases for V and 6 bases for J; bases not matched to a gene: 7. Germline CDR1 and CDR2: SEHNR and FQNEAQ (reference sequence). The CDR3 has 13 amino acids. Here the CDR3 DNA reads TGTGCCAGCAGCGCCTTGACAGGGACCGAGCAGTACTTC. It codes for CASSALTGTEQYF.

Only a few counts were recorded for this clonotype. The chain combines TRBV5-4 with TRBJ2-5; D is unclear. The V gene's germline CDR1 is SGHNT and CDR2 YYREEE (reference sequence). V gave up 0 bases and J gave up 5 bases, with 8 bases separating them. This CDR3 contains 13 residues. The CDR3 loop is CASSLAAWETQYF. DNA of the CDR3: TGTGCCAGCAGCTTGGCCGCATGGGAGACCCAGTACTTC.

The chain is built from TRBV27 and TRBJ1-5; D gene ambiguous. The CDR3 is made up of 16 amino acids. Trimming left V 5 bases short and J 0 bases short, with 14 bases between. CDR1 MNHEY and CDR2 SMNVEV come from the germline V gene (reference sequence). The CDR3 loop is CASSPRVAASNQPQHF. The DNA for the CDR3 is TGTGCCAGCAGTCCCCGGGTGGCAGCTAGCAATCAGCCCCAGCATTTT.

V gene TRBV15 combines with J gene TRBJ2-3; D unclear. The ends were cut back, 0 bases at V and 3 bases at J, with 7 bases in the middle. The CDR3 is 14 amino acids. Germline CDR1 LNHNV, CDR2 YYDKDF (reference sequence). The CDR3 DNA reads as TGTGCCACCAGCAGAGAGATGAGGACAGATACGCAGTATTTT. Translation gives CATSREMRTDTQYF.

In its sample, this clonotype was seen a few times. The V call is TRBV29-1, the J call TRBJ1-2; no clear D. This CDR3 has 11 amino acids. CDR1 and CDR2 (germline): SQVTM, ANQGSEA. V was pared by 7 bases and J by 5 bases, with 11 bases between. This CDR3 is CSAETDYGYTF. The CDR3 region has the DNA TGCAGCGCCGAGACGGATTATGGCTACACCTTC.

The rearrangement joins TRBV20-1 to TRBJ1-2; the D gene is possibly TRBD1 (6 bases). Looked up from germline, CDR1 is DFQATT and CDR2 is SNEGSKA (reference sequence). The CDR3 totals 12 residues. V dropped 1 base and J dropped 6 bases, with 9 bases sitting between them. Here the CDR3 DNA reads TGCAGTGCTAGAGGTTCAGGGGATGGCTACACCTTC. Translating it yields CSARGSGDGYTF.